The next 13 T cell receptor beta chains were all read from a single sample in a study of Ad26.COV2.S vaccination and SARS-CoV-2 variants (dated by TCRdb to about 2021). The library was prepared using the immunoSEQ multiplex PCR assay. TCRdb limited this immuneACCESS table to in-frame rearrangements with V and J called. A share of clones is missing; checked studies link under half to unresolved V genes, and the rest is unexplained. Within this sample are approximately 500,000 clones, with approximately 90% of them counted one time only. The ten largest clones add up to more than 10% of the sample. The sample's treatment or condition label, decoded: 15 to 20 received Ad26.COV2.S at low or high dose, single or two shots; about 5 received placebo; per-sample allocation not given. For vaccine and placebo recipients, repertoires were sequenced using samples collected on day 63 after the first injection.

Sequenced material: peripheral blood, taken in a trial of Ad26.COV2.S vaccine versus placebo. The source is a person between 18 and 59 years old who received the Ad26.COV2.S COVID-19 vaccine or a placebo.

The chain uses TRBV5-4 and TRBJ2-1, with 7 bases matching TRBD2. The germline CDR1 and CDR2 sequences are SGHNT and YYREEE (reference sequence). The CDR3 covers 15 residues. The V and J ends lost 5 bases and 7 bases, in that order; junction bases with no gene match: 12. For the CDR3, the DNA is TGTGCCAGCAGAGAAGGGAGGGCCTCTTGGAATGAGCAGTTCTTC. This sequence encodes CASREGRASWNEQFF.

The genes are TRBV10-3 and TRBJ1-5, with TRBD1 as a possible D gene (5 bases). V was clipped by 6 bases and J by 2 bases, with 11 bases between them. The CDR3 extends over 14 amino acids. Germline V lookup: CDR1 ENHRY, CDR2 SYGVKD. The CDR3 DNA follows: TGTGCCATCAGCCAGGGCCTGGGCAATCAGCCCCAGCATTTT. Its protein product is CAISQGLGNQPQHF.

The V and J genes are TRBV2 and TRBJ2-7; 10 bases match TRBD1. The CDR3 runs to 14 residues. V shed 7 bases and J 9 bases; nucleotides not matched to a gene: 12. In germline, CDR1 is SNHLY, CDR2 FYNNEI. The CDR3 spells CASMETGGPRLQYF. DNA for the CDR3: TGTGCCAGCATGGAGACAGGGGGCCCTCGGTTGCAGTACTTC.

The chain joins TRBV27 to TRBJ1-2; D may be TRBD1 (5 bases). The CDR3 length is 14 residues. Trimming took off 0 bases at V and 4 bases at J, with 9 bases between the two ends. Per the germline V gene, CDR1 is MNHEY and CDR2 is SMNVEV (reference sequence). Here the CDR3 reads CASSLSGTPYGYTF. CDR3 coding DNA: TGTGCCAGCAGTTTATCGGGGACTCCCTATGGCTACACCTTC.

The CDR3 spells CASSVAGVASGNTIYF. CDR3 DNA sequence: TGTGCCAGCAGCGTAGCGGGGGTTGCCTCTGGAAACACCATATATTTT. The chain joins TRBV9 to TRBJ1-3, with D maybe TRBD1 (5 bases). CDR3 length: 16 amino acids. Germline V gene lookup returns CDR1 SGDLS and CDR2 YYNGEE. Trimming removed 0 bases from V and 0 bases from J, with 10 bases in between. Filled out from reference TRBV9 and TRBJ1-3, the complete variable domain reads DSGVTQTPKHLITATGQRVTLRCSPRSGDLSVYWYQQSLDQGLQFLIQYYNGEERAKGNILERFSAQQFPDLHSELNLSSLELGDSALYFCASSVAGVASGNTIYFGEGSWLTVV.

Remarks on this clone: Other DNA sequences of this sample code for an identical CDR3. V gene TRBV7-9 combines with J gene TRBJ2-7, with D perhaps being TRBD1 or TRBD2 (5 bases each). Germline V lookup: CDR1 SEHNR, CDR2 FQNEAQ (reference sequence). V was trimmed by 6 bases and J by 2 bases, leaving 14 bases between them. The CDR3 sequence is 14 residues long. The CDR3 protein is CASRPGTGTYEQYF. The CDR3 DNA reads TGTGCCAGCAGGCCGGGGACGGGAACCTACGAGCAGTACTTC.

This chain uses TRBV5-4 with TRBJ2-3; D is perhaps TRBD1 (6 bases). The CDR3 totals 14 residues. V lost 5 bases to trimming and J lost 2 bases, with 12 bases between them. Germline loops: CDR1 SGHNT, CDR2 YYREEE (reference sequence). The CDR3 here is CASSLQGSTDTQYF. CDR3 nucleotide sequence: TGTGCCAGCAGTCTACAGGGTTCCACAGATACGCAGTATTTT.

V is TRBV7-3 and J is TRBJ2-2, with no clear D. V was trimmed by 0 bases and J by 5 bases, leaving 7 bases between them. The length of the CDR3 is 14 residues. Germline V gene sequence: CDR1 SGHTA, CDR2 FQGTGA. The DNA for the CDR3 is TGTGCCAGCAGCTTAACGTACGATACCGGGGAGCTGTTTTTT. Amino acids: CASSLTYDTGELFF.

The chain recombines TRBV5-4 with TRBJ2-7; D is unclear. CDR3 length equals 13 residues. Germline V lookup: CDR1 SGHNT, CDR2 YYREEE (reference sequence). Trimming removed 4 bases at V and 0 bases at J, with 8 bases between. Here the CDR3 DNA reads TGTGCCAGCAGCCCCGACCCCTCCTACGAGCAGTACTTC. Its protein is CASSPDPSYEQYF.

A few counts support this clone. The rearrangement joins TRBV2 to TRBJ1-2; TRBD1 might be the D (5 bases). CDR1 is SNHLY and CDR2 is FYNNEI in the germline V gene. The length of the CDR3 is 16 residues. V dropped 4 bases and J dropped 1 base, with 16 bases sitting between them. The DNA for the CDR3 is TGTGCCAGCAGTGGGGACGGGGGTGGATTTAACTATGGCTACACCTTC. Its translation is CASSGDGGGFNYGYTF.

The chain joins TRBV19 to TRBJ2-1; possible D gene TRBD2, 5 bases. Between the trimmed V and J ends, which lost 7 bases and 7 bases, there was a span of 14 bases. The CDR3 totals 13 residues. The V gene's germline CDR1 is LNHDA and CDR2 SQIVND (reference sequence). This CDR3 is CASKMDSPNEQFF. CDR3 in DNA: TGTGCCAGTAAAATGGACTCTCCTAATGAGCAGTTCTTC. Complete variable domain (other parts from reference TRBV19 and TRBJ2-1): DGGITQSPKYLFRKEGQNVTLSCEQNLNHDAMYWYRQDPGQGLRLIYYSQIVNDFQKGDIAEGYSVSREKKESFPLTVTSAQKNPTAFYLCASKMDSPNEQFFGPGTRLTVL.

The rearrangement uses TRBV28 and TRBJ1-1, with unresolved D. Trimming removed 3 bases at V and 2 bases at J, with 7 bases between. This CDR3 contains 13 residues. The germline gives CDR1 MDHEN, CDR2 SYDVKM. The DNA for the CDR3 is TGTGCCAGCAGTTTCCGCTTCAACACTGAAGCTTTCTTT. Translating it yields CASSFRFNTEAFF.

The chain uses TRBV19 and TRBJ2-7; the D call may be TRBD1 or TRBD2 (5 bases each). Trimming took 6 bases from V and 1 from J, leaving 16 bases between them. Germline CDR1 reads LNHDA; CDR2 reads SQIVND (reference sequence). The CDR3 contains 15 residues. This CDR3 reads CASSPPGRQSYEQYF. As DNA, the CDR3 is TGTGCCAGTAGCCCACCGGGACGGCAATCCTACGAGCAGTACTTC.